The 6 T cell receptor beta chains presented below share a single source sample, sequenced in a study of identical twins. Using its own MiXCR run on the 5' RACE reads, TCRdb lists one record per CDR3 protein. This table has a few hundred thousand distinct CDR3 sequences, about 8.3% appearing once. The data were also submitted as part of a second study, on yellow fever vaccine responses in identical twins.

The sequencing sample was made of memory (CD45RO+) T cells sorted from blood. The receptors shown here come from a woman under 30 in good health.

This clonotype was counted a few times. The chain joins TRBV13 to TRBJ2-7, with D unclear. Trimming cost V 6 bases and J 2 bases, with 11 bases left between them. Germline CDR1 reads PRHDT; CDR2 reads FYEKMQ (reference sequence). The CDR3 has 13 residues. The CDR3, as DNA: TGTGCCAGCAGAGCCATTGGGACCTACGAGCAGTACGTC. It specifies CASRAIGTYEQYV.

This clonotype was detected a few times. CDR3 bases: TGCAGTGCTGTCACTAGCGGGGGGCGATCGAACACCGGGGAGCTGTTTTTT. Its translation: CSAVTSGGRSNTGELFF. The gene calls are TRBV20-1 and TRBJ2-2; 12 nucleotides agree with TRBD2. The CDR3 length is 17 residues. V was pared by 5 bases and J by 0 bases, with 7 bases of the junction left unmatched. Germline CDR1 is DFQATT and CDR2 is SNEGSKA (reference sequence).

Turning to this clonotype: Compared with germline, one end of the junction differs, possibly owing to a read error. V is TRBV19 and J is TRBJ2-5; D call uncertain. Germline loops: CDR1 LNHDA, CDR2 SQIVND (reference sequence). This CDR3 comprises 13 residues. CDR3 nucleotides: TGTGCCATTAGTATCACAGCCCAAGAGACCCAGTACTTC. Its protein product is CAISITAQETQYF.

This clonotype was seen at least ten times. The CDR3 coding sequence is TGCGCCAGCAGCTTTCAGTGGAGACTGTACTTC. Its protein is CASSFQWRLYF. The gene calls are TRBV5-1 and TRBJ2-7, with no clear D. The ends were cut back, 2 bases at V and 12 bases at J, with 12 bases in the middle. The CDR3 extends over 11 amino acids. Germline V CDR1 and CDR2: SGHRS, YFSETQ.

Ten or more counts support this clonotype. CDR3 residues: CASSLDHTGVGGYTF. CDR3 nucleotide sequence: TGTGCCAGCAGCTTAGACCACACGGGGGTAGGGGGCTACACCTTC. The genes are TRBV7-6 and TRBJ1-2; D is possibly TRBD1 (5 bases). The CDR3 contains 15 residues. Germline V gene sequence: CDR1 SGHVS, CDR2 FNYEAQ. V lost 1 base and J 8 bases, leaving 17 bases between the germline ends.

The DNA for the CDR3 is TGTGCCAGCTCGCCGCCGGGACGGACAAAAGAGACCCAGTACTTC. This gives the protein CASSPPGRTKETQYF. The chain recombines TRBV18 with TRBJ2-5; D may be TRBD1 or TRBD2 (5 bases each). The CDR3 runs 15 residues. V was shortened by 6 bases and J by 3 bases, with 17 bases between the two germline ends. CDR1 KGHSH and CDR2 LQKENI come from the germline V gene.